The next 27 T cell receptor beta chains were all read from a single sample in a study of blood T cell repertoires in COVID-19. Data came from immunoSEQ multiplex PCR; TCRdb stores just in-frame clones and leaves some out. The repertoire consists of over 100,000 clones, with 86% occurring once and the leading ten covering around 4.7%. Sequencing was done on a sample of peripheral blood. These receptors came from a man aged 40-49 years with acute or convalescent COVID-19.

The J gene is TRBJ2-7, the V gene TRBV5-4, with 7 positions matching TRBD2. This CDR3 spans 14 amino acids. The junction had 9 bases not matched to a gene; V was cut back by 3 bases and J by 6 bases. CDR1 and CDR2 (germline): SGHNT, YYREEE (reference sequence). This CDR3 is CASSWLADAGEQYF. CDR3 nucleotides: TGTGCCAGCAGCTGGCTAGCGGATGCGGGCGAGCAGTACTTC.

V and J are TRBV6-2 or TRBV6-3 and TRBJ1-2; tentatively, D is TRBD1 (5 bases). V gave up 5 bases and J gave up 8 bases, with 15 bases separating them. CDR3 length: 13 residues. Per germline, CDR1 MNHEY and CDR2 SVGEGT. CDR3 bases: TGTGCCAGCAGTAGGACATCTCCATGGGGCTACACCTTC. Its protein product is CASSRTSPWGYTF.

This clone is a singleton in its sample. The rearrangement uses TRBV7-9 and TRBJ1-5; unclear D gene. The V and J ends lost 1 base and 7 bases respectively, with 11 bases between them. The CDR3 has 14 amino acids. Germline V gene sequence: CDR1 SEHNR, CDR2 FQNEAQ (reference sequence). CDR3 sequence reads: CASSLGSFGQPQHF. CDR3 in DNA: TGTGCCAGCAGCTTAGGCAGTTTTGGCCAGCCCCAGCATTTT. Variable domain in full (rest from reference TRBV7-9 and TRBJ1-5): DTGVSQNPRHKITKRGQNVTFRCDPISEHNRLYWYRQTLGQGPEFLTYFQNEAQLEKSRLLSDRFSAERPKGSFSTLEIQRTEQGDSAMYLCASSLGSFGQPQHFGDGTRLSIL.

The CDR3 nucleotides are TGTGCCAGCAGTTACCCGGGACTTCCAAACACCATATATTTT. Its translation: CASSYPGLPNTIYF. This chain links TRBV6-2 or TRBV6-3 with TRBJ1-3; D is possibly TRBD1 (5 bases). The CDR3 runs to 14 residues. V shed 2 bases and J shed 6 bases, with 11 bases lying between them. The germline V gene has CDR1 MNHEY and CDR2 SVGEGT.

This rearrangement joins TRBV19 to TRBJ1-5, with D possibly matching TRBD1 (6 bases). There are 17 residues in the CDR3. CDR1 is LNHDA, CDR2 SQIVND, per germline (reference sequence). V dropped 3 bases and J dropped 0 bases, with 15 bases sitting between them. For the CDR3, the DNA is TGTGCCAGTAGTATTTCCAGGGGTATCTATAGCAATCAGCCCCAGCATTTT. It specifies CASSISRGIYSNQPQHF.

CDR3 residues: CASSSFGTAYGYTF. The CDR3 region has the DNA TGTGCCAGCAGCTCCTTTGGGACAGCCTATGGCTACACCTTC. The rearrangement joins TRBV11-2 to TRBJ1-2; 7 bases are a match to TRBD1. This CDR3 has 14 residues. V gave up 4 bases and J gave up 4 bases; unmatched junction bases: 6. The germline V gene encodes CDR1 SGHAT and CDR2 FQNNGV.

This clone has only a few counts. The V call is TRBV19, the J call TRBJ2-1; D remains unclear. V was trimmed by 0 bases and J by 3 bases, leaving 6 bases between them. The germline gives CDR1 LNHDA, CDR2 SQIVND (reference sequence). The CDR3 totals 14 residues. The CDR3 reads CASSIDAVYNEQFF. As DNA, the CDR3 is TGTGCCAGTAGTATAGATGCGGTCTACAATGAGCAGTTCTTC.

The V gene is TRBV29-1, the J gene TRBJ2-1, with TRBD2 identical over 8 bases. J was trimmed by 3 bases and V by 4 bases; bases with no gene match: 5. This CDR3 region has 14 residues. Germline-derived CDR1 and CDR2 are SQVTM and ANQGSEA. The DNA for the CDR3 is TGCAGCGTTGCAGCGGGAGATCTCTACAATGAGCAGTTCTTC. Amino acid sequence: CSVAAGDLYNEQFF.

The chain links TRBV5-6 to TRBJ2-3; 9 bases are a match to TRBD2. V lost 4 bases and J lost 0; bases outside the gene matches: 9. Looked up from germline, CDR1 is SGHDT and CDR2 is YYEEEE. The CDR3 spans 17 residues. CDR3 nucleotide sequence: TGTGCCAGCAGCCCCCCCGGACTAGCGACTAGCACAGATACGCAGTATTTT. Protein: CASSPPGLATSTDTQYF.

The rearrangement links TRBV7-2 to TRBJ1-1; possibly TRBD1 for D (5 bases). The CDR3 has 15 amino acids. Trimming pared 1 base from V and 4 bases from J, leaving 13 bases between. CDR1 and CDR2 from the germline V gene are SGHTA and FQGNSA. CDR3 coding DNA: TGTGCCAGCAGCTTAGGGGCAGGGTTCGCCACTGAAGCTTTCTTT. This encodes CASSLGAGFATEAFF.

CDR3 amino acids: CASSVTRQISGNTIYF. As DNA, the CDR3 is TGTGCCAGCAGCGTAACCAGGCAGATCTCTGGAAACACCATATATTTT. The V call is TRBV9, the J call TRBJ1-3; no clear D gene. Germline-derived CDR1 and CDR2 are SGDLS and YYNGEE. V was pared by 1 base and J by 0 bases, with 11 bases between. CDR3 length: 16 amino acids.

V gene TRBV4-2 combines with J gene TRBJ2-2, with TRBD1 matching 7 bases. The CDR3 sequence is 15 residues long. V trimming: 2 bases; J trimming: 6 bases; junction bases outside the gene matches: 6. CDR1 is LGHNA, CDR2 YNFKEQ, per germline. The CDR3 region is CASSQPGQRAGELFF. CDR3 sequence (DNA): TGTGCCAGCAGCCAACCGGGACAGAGGGCCGGGGAGCTGTTTTTT.

This chain connects TRBV10-1 to TRBJ1-1; no clear D. The CDR3 consists of 14 residues. V was trimmed by 4 bases and J by 0 bases, leaving 9 bases between them. Germline values: CDR1 WNHNN, CDR2 SYGVQD (reference sequence). Here the CDR3 reads CASSVDILNTEAFF. The CDR3 DNA reads as TGCGCCAGCAGTGTAGACATACTGAACACTGAAGCTTTCTTT.

The V call is TRBV7-2, the J call TRBJ1-4, with D maybe TRBD1 (5 bases). Germline V lookup: CDR1 SGHTA, CDR2 FQGNSA. V lost 6 bases and J lost 1, with 9 bases in between. This CDR3 is 14 amino acids long. CDR3 in DNA: TGTGCCAGCAGGGAGACAGTAACTAATGAAAAACTGTTTTTT. Amino acid sequence: CASRETVTNEKLFF.

V gene TRBV6-1 combines with J gene TRBJ1-1, with TRBD1 as a possible D gene (6 bases). CDR1 and CDR2 (germline): MNHNS, SASEGT. V was trimmed by 2 bases and J by 4 bases, leaving 17 bases between them. The length of the CDR3 is 16 residues. The CDR3 region has the DNA TGTGCCAGCAGTGAAAGGTCTTGGACAGCCTTCACTGAAGCTTTCTTT. It translates to CASSERSWTAFTEAFF.

As concerns this clone: Other nucleotide sequences from this sample produce the same CDR3. V is TRBV15 and J is TRBJ1-2, with D maybe TRBD1 (6 bases). The CDR3 is 14 amino acids. Germline V gives CDR1 LNHNV, CDR2 YYDKDF (reference sequence). Trimming cost V 0 bases and J 4 bases, with 9 bases left between them. CDR3 sequence: CATSRDRGGYGYTF. The CDR3 nucleotides are TGTGCCACCAGCAGAGATCGAGGGGGCTATGGCTACACCTTC.

The genes are TRBV19 and TRBJ1-5, with TRBD1 matching over 8 bases. Germline lookup yields CDR1 LNHDA and CDR2 SQIVND (reference sequence). The CDR3 extends over 15 amino acids. V shed 6 bases and J 3 bases; nucleotides not matched to a gene: 7. As DNA, the CDR3 is TGTGCCAGTAGCGCGGACAGGGCAGTCAATCAGCCCCAGCATTTT. Its translation is CASSADRAVNQPQHF.

The chain recombines TRBV11-2 with TRBJ1-2; 7 nucleotides match TRBD1. V gave up 0 bases and J gave up 8 bases; unmatched junction bases: 6. Germline-derived CDR1 and CDR2 are SGHAT and FQNNGV. The CDR3 has 14 amino acids. The CDR3 loop is CASSLDPGGLGYTF. CDR3 in DNA: TGTGCCAGCAGCTTAGATCCAGGGGGGTTAGGCTACACCTTC.

The J gene is TRBJ2-1, the V gene TRBV7-6, with 7 bases aligning to TRBD2. This CDR3 has 15 residues. CDR1 is SGHVS and CDR2 is FNYEAQ in the germline V gene. The V gene end was trimmed by 5 bases and the J gene end by 2 bases; junction bases not matched to a gene: 6. CDR3 coding DNA: TGTGCCAGCAGCCCCCGACTAGCTACCTACAATGAGCAGTTCTTC. Its protein product is CASSPRLATYNEQFF.

This chain uses TRBV30 with TRBJ2-1; 11 bases agree with TRBD2. In germline, CDR1 is GTSNPN, CDR2 SVGIG (reference sequence). V lost 5 bases, J lost 8 bases, and 8 bases stayed unmatched. The CDR3 spans 14 residues. The CDR3, as DNA: TGTGCCTGGGAAGGGGGACTAGCGGTGGATGAGCAGTTCTTC. It translates to CAWEGGLAVDEQFF.

The chain uses TRBV6-5 and TRBJ2-6, with no clear D. The length of the CDR3 is 14 residues. V was shortened by 7 bases and J by 0 bases, with 7 bases between the two germline ends. Germline CDR1 MNHEY, CDR2 SVGAGI. CDR3 nucleotides: TGTGCCAGCACCGGTAGCTCTGGGGCCAACGTCCTGACTTTC. It is translated as CASTGSSGANVLTF.

This chain links TRBV6-6 with TRBJ2-5, with 7 bases lining up with TRBD1. The CDR3 totals 13 residues. The germline V gene has CDR1 MNHNY and CDR2 SVGAGI (reference sequence). The trim removed 5 bases at V and 5 bases at J, leaving 5 bases unmatched. CDR3: CASSTGVRETQYF. In DNA, the CDR3 is TGTGCCAGCAGTACAGGGGTTAGGGAGACCCAGTACTTC.

The J gene is TRBJ2-1, the V gene TRBV4-1; 7 bases match TRBD1. CDR1 MGHRA and CDR2 YSYEKL come from the germline V gene. Trimming cost V 1 base and J 8 bases; bases outside gene matches: 5. This CDR3 is 14 amino acids long. The CDR3 nucleotides read TGCGCCAGCAGCCAAGTTAACAGGGGCGATGAGCAGTTCTTC. Translating gives CASSQVNRGDEQFF.

This clone was recorded once. The genes are TRBV27 and TRBJ2-3; 7 nucleotides align to TRBD2. With 0 bases clipped from V and 2 bases from J, the junction kept 8 bases outside the gene matches. The CDR3 runs 17 residues. Germline lookup yields CDR1 MNHEY and CDR2 SMNVEV (reference sequence). The CDR3 sequence: CASSLSASGALTDTQYF. The CDR3 DNA reads as TGTGCCAGCAGTTTATCAGCCAGCGGGGCCCTCACAGATACGCAGTATTTT.

The rearrangement joins TRBV6-5 to TRBJ1-1, with 8 nucleotides matching TRBD1. Per germline, CDR1 MNHEY and CDR2 SVGAGI. The CDR3 totals 13 residues. CDR3 nucleotides: TGTGTAGCCTCCCCAGGGGGCGGCACTGAAGCTTTCTTT. Its translation is CVASPGGGTEAFF.

This clone appeared once. The DNA of the CDR3 is TGTGCCAGCAGGAAAGACAGGGACACCGGGGAGCTGTTTTTT. This gives the protein CASRKDRDTGELFF. The chain couples TRBV6-5 to TRBJ2-2; 7 bases line up with TRBD1. Germline-derived CDR1 and CDR2 are MNHEY and SVGAGI. This CDR3 comprises 14 residues. V was clipped by 6 bases and J by 3 bases; unmatched bases: 4.

This chain uses TRBV5-4 with TRBJ1-1; 7 bases align to TRBD1. The CDR3 loop spans 17 amino acids. The germline CDR1 and CDR2 sequences are SGHNT and YYREEE (reference sequence). The V segment lost 0 bases and the J segment 4 bases; nucleotides outside the gene matches: 12. This CDR3 is CASSLELTGAAGTEAFF. CDR3 in DNA: TGTGCCAGCAGCTTGGAGCTCACAGGGGCCGCGGGCACTGAAGCTTTCTTT.